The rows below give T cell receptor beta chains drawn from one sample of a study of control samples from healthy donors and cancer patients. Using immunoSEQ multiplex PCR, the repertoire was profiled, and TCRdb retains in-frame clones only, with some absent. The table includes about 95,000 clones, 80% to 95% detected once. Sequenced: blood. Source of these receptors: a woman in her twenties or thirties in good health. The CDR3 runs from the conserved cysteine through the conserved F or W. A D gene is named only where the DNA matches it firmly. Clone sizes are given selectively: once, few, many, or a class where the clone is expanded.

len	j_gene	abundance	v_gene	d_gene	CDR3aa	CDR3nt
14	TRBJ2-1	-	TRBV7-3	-	CASSLSGANNEQFF	TGTGCCAGCAGCTTAAGTGGGGCGAACAATGAGCAGTTCTTC
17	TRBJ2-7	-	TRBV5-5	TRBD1	CASNLRDRGRPTGEQYF	TGTGCCAGCAACCTCCGGGACAGGGGGCGTCCTACGGGGGAGCAGTACTTC
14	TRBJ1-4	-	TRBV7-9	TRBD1	CASSLGDRDEKLFF	TGTGCCAGCAGCTTGGGGGACAGGGACGAAAAACTGTTTTTT
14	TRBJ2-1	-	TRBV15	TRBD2	CATQLAGGYNEQFF	TGTGCCACTCAACTAGCGGGGGGATACAATGAGCAGTTCTTC
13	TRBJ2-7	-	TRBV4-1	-	CASSPYGLSEQYF	TGCGCCAGCAGTCCCTACGGACTGAGCGAGCAGTACTTC
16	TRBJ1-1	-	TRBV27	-	CASSPYGRTFNTEAFF	TGTGCCAGCAGTCCCTACGGGAGGACGTTTAACACTGAAGCTTTCTTT
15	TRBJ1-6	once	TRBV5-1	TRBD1	CASSLAARGQSPLHF	TGCGCCAGCAGCTTGGCGGCCAGGGGGCAATCACCCCTCCACTTT
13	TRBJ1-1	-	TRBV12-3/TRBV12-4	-	CASNTGIGTEAFF	TGTGCCAGCAATACCGGGATCGGAACTGAAGCTTTCTTT
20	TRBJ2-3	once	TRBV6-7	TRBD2	CASSYSPPAILAAFTDTQYF	TGTGCCAGCAGTTACTCTCCTCCCGCCATACTAGCGGCCTTCACAGATACGCAGTATTTT
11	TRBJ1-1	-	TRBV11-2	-	CASSSGRSAFF	TGTGCCAGCAGTTCAGGACGGTCTGCTTTCTTT
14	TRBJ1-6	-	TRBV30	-	CAWSTSAPLSPLHF	TGTGCCTGGAGCACCTCGGCCCCATTATCACCCCTCCACTTT
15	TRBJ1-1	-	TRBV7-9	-	CASSLDGQPNTEAFF	TGTGCCAGCAGCTTAGACGGGCAGCCTAACACTGAAGCTTTCTTT
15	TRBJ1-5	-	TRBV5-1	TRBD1	CASSFDRASGQPQHF	TGCGCCAGCAGCTTTGACAGGGCGTCGGGACAGCCCCAGCATTTT
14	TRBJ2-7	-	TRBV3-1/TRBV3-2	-	CASSQALFSYEQYF	TGTGCCAGCAGCCAAGCTCTTTTCAGTTACGAGCAGTACTTC
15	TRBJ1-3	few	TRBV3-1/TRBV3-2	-	CASSPTVGPGNTIYF	TGTGCCAGCAGCCCAACCGTAGGGCCTGGAAACACCATATATTTT
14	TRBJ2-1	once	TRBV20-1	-	CSASIWENYNEQFF	TGCAGTGCTAGTATTTGGGAAAACTACAATGAGCAGTTCTTC
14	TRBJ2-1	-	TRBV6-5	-	CASRAEYRDNEQFF	TGTGCCAGCAGGGCAGAATACAGGGATAATGAGCAGTTCTTC
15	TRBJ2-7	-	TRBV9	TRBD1	CASSNKGQGVYEQYF	TGTGCCAGCAGCAATAAGGGACAGGGGGTCTACGAGCAGTACTTC
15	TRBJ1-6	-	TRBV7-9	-	CASRAAGSGNSPLHF	TGTGCCAGCAGGGCAGCAGGGTCGGGGAATTCACCCCTCCACTTT
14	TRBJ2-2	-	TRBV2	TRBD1	CASSGTGGPGELFF	TGTGCCAGCAGCGGGACAGGGGGCCCCGGGGAGCTGTTTTTT
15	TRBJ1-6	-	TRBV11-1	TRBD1	CASSLEGTVNSPLHF	TGTGCCAGCAGCTTAGAGGGGACAGTCAATTCACCCCTCCACTTT
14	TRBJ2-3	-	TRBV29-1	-	CSVQRGSSTDTQYF	TGCAGCGTTCAGAGGGGGTCTAGCACAGATACGCAGTATTTT